This TCR beta chain was documented in a study of blood T cell repertoires in COVID-19. Study context: Samples came from the United States, Italy and Spain, spanning acute and convalescent COVID-19.

In germline, CDR1 is LGHDT, CDR2 YNNKEL (reference sequence). There are 16 residues in the CDR3. Trimming pared 5 bases from V and 5 bases from J, leaving 19 bases between. Authors' data handling: Amplified reference gene primers provided the basis for estimating nucleated cell counts. The repertoire was sequenced with immunoSEQ multiplex PCR; TCRdb's copy has only in-frame clones and lacks some. V and J calls and clone size come straight from that table; D and trimming were deduced from the DNA. In the table there are tens of thousands of clones, about 86% of which are singletons. The specimen sequenced was peripheral blood. This clonotype was sampled from a man in his fifties with active COVID-19. This chain uses TRBV3-1 (or the pseudogene TRBV3-2) with TRBJ2-1, with a weak D call TRBD2 (7 bases). The CDR3, as DNA: TGTGCCAGCAGCGGCGCGTGGCGGGGGCTACACAATGAGCAGTTCTTC. Its protein product is CASSGAWRGLHNEQFF.